The T cell receptor beta chain described here comes from a study of shared clonotypes between healthy human individuals. Concerning this clone: Its target is unknown.

Findings and caveats of the study: Donor scarcity curtailed the genetic and exposure-history diversity represented herein.

The CDR3 runs 13 residues. The V end lost 0 bases, the J end lost 1 base, and 2 bases lay between the germline ends. Germline-derived CDR1 and CDR2 are MNHNY and SVGAGI (reference sequence). Profiling relied on immunoSEQ multiplex PCR, and the TCRdb table lists in-frame clones only, not all of them. This sample has about 1.5 million clones; 98% occur once, and the top ten carry around 0.47%. The sequenced material came from naive CD4+ T cells sorted from blood. Regarding subset: CD45RA+ positively selected. The sequence was obtained from a young man in good health. The V call is TRBV6-6, the J call TRBJ2-3; D unclear. The CDR3 loop reads CASSYSGTDTQYF. In nucleotides, the CDR3 is TGTGCCAGCAGTTACTCTGGCACAGATACGCAGTATTTT.